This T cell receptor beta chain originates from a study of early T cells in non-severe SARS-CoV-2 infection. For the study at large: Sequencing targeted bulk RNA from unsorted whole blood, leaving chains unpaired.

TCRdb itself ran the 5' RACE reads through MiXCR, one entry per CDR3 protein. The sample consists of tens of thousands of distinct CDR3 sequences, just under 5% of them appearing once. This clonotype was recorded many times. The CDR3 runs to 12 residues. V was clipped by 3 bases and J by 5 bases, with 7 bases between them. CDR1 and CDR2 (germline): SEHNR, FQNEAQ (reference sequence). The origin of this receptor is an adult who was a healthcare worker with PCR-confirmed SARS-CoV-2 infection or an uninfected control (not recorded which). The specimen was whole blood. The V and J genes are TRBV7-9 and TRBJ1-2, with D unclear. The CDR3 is CASSFGQYGYTF. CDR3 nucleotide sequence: TGTGCCAGCAGCTTTGGCCAGTATGGCTACACCTTC.